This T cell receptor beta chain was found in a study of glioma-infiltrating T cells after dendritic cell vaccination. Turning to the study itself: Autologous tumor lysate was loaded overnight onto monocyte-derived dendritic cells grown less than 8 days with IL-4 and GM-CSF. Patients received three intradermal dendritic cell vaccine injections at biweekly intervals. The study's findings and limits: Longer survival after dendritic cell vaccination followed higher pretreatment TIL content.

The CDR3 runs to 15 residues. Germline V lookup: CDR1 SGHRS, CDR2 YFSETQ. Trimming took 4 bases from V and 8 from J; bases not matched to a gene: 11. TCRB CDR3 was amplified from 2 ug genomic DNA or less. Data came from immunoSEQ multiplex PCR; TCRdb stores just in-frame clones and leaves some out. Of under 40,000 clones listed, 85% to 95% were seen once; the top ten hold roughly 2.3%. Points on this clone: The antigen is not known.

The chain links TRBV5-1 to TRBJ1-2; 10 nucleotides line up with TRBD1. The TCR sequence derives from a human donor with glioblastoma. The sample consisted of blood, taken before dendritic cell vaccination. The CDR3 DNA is TGCGCCAGCAGCAGCGGAATCGGGACAGGGGAGGGCTACACCTTC. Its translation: CASSSGIGTGEGYTF.